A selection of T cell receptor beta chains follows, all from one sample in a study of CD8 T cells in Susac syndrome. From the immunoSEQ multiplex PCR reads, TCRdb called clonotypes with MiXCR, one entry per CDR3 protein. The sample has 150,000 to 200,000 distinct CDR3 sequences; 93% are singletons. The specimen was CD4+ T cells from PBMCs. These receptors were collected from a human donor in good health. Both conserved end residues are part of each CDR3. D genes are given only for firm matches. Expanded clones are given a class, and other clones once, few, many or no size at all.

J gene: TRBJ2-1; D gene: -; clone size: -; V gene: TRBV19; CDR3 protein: CASSLGNYNEQFF; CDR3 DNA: TGTGCCAGTAGTTTAGGGAACTACAATGAGCAGTTCTTC
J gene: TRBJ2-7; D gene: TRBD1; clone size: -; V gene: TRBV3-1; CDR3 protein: CASGQDSSYEQYF; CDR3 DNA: TGTGCCAGCGGACAGGACAGCTCCTACGAGCAGTACTTC
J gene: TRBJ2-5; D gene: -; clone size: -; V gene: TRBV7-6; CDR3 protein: CASSLVPETQYF; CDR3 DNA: TGTGCCAGCAGCTTAGTCCCAGAGACCCAGTACTTC
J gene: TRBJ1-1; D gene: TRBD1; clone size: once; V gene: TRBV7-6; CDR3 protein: CASSYRQGASTEAFF; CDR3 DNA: TGTGCCAGCAGCTATCGACAGGGGGCAAGCACTGAAGCTTTCTTT
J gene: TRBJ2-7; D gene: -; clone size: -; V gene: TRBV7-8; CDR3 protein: CASSKARFEQYF; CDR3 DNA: TGTGCCAGCAGCAAGGCCCGATTCGAGCAGTACTTC
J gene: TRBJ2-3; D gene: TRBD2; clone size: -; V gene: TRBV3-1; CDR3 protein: CATSASGGITDTQYF; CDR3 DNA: TGTGCCACCTCAGCTAGCGGGGGGATCACAGATACGCAGTATTTT
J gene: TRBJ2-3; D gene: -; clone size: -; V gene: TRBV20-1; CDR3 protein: CSAMAQVASTDTQYF; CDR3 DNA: TGCAGTGCCATGGCGCAGGTGGCTAGCACAGATACGCAGTATTTT
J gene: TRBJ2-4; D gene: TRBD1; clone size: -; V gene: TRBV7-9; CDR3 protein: CASSRFQSTGDKNIQYF; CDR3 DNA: TGTGCCAGCAGCCGTTTCCAGTCTACAGGGGACAAAAACATTCAGTACTTC
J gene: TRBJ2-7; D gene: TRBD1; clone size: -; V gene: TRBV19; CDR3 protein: CASSIGTAEYEQYF; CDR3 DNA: TGTGCCAGTAGTATCGGGACAGCCGAATACGAGCAGTACTTC
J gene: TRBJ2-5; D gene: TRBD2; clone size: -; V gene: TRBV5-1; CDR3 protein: CASSHGTSGDQETQYF; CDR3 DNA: TGCGCCAGCAGCCACGGGACTAGCGGGGACCAAGAGACCCAGTACTTC
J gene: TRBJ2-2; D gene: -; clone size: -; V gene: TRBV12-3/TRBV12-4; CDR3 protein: CASSFRGELFF; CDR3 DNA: TGTGCCAGCAGTTTTCGGGGGGAGCTGTTTTTT
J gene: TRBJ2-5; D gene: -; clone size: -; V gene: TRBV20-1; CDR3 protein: CSAPEGATETQYF; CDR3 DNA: TGCAGTGCTCCAGAAGGGGCCACAGAGACCCAGTACTTC
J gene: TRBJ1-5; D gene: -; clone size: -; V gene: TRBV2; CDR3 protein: CATHGPQHF; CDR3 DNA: TGTGCCACCCATGGGCCCCAGCATTTT
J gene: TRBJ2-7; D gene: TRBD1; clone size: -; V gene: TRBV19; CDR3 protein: CASSGVGTAGEQYF; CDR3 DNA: TGTGCCAGTAGTGGCGTCGGGACAGCAGGCGAGCAGTACTTC
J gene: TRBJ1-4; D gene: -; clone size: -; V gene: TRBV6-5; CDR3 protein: CASRVTGFDEKLFF; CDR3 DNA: TGTGCCAGCAGAGTGACAGGTTTCGACGAAAAACTGTTTTTT
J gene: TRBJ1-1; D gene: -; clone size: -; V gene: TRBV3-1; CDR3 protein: CASSPGGPRGDTEAFF; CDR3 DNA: TGTGCCAGCAGCCCGGGGGGGCCCCGAGGGGACACTGAAGCTTTCTTT
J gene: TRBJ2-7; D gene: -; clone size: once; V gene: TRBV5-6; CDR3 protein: CASSLFAVPYEQYF; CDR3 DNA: TGTGCCAGCAGCTTGTTCGCGGTGCCCTACGAGCAGTACTTC
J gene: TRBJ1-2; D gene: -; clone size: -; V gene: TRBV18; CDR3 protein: CASSPSPLDGYTF; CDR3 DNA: TGTGCCAGCTCACCATCACCCCTAGATGGCTACACCTTC
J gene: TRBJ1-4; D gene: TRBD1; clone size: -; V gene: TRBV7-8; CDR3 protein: CASSTTPGQGIEKLFF; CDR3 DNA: TGTGCCAGCAGCACTACACCCGGACAGGGGATTGAAAAACTGTTTTTT
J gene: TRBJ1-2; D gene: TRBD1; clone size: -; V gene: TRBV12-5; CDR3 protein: CASGSTGVYGYTF; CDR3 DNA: TGTGCTAGTGGCTCAACAGGGGTCTATGGCTACACCTTC
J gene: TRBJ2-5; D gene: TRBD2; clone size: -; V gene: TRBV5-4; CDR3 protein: CASSFGGGAKETQYF; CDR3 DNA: TGTGCCAGCAGCTTCGGCGGGGGGGCGAAAGAGACCCAGTACTTC
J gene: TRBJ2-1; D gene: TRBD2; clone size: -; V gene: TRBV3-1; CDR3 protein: CASRGTSVNNEQFF; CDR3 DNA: TGTGCCAGCAGAGGGACTAGCGTTAACAATGAGCAGTTCTTC
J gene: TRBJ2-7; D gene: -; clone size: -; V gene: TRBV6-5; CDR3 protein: CASSYSWAGVTYEQYF; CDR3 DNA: TGTGCCAGCAGTTACTCGTGGGCAGGGGTTACCTACGAGCAGTACTTC
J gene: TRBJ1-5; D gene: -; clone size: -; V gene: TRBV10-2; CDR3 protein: CASTLDSNQPQHF; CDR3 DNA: TGCGCCAGCACCCTGGATAGCAATCAGCCCCAGCATTTT
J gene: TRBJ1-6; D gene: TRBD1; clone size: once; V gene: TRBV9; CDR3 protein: CASSPRGSPSYNSPLHF; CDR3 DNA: TGTGCCAGCAGCCCCAGGGGGTCACCCAGCTATAATTCACCCCTCCACTTT
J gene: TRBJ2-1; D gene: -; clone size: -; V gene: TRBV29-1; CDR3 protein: CSVEDRRRAVSSYNEQFF; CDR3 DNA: TGCAGCGTTGAAGATAGAAGGAGGGCGGTGAGCTCCTACAATGAGCAGTTCTTC
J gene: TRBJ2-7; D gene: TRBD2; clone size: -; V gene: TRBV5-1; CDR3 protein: CASRWTSGNSYEQYF; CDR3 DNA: TGCGCCAGCAGGTGGACTAGCGGGAACTCCTACGAGCAGTACTTC
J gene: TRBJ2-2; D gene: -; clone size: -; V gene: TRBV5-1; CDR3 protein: CASSLNSGNTGELFF; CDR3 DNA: TGCGCCAGCAGCTTGAATTCCGGGAACACCGGGGAGCTGTTTTTT
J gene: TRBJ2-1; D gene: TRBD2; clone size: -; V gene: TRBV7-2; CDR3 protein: CASGLAGVVYNEQFF; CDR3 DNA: TGTGCCAGCGGGCTAGCGGGGGTAGTCTACAATGAGCAGTTCTTC